This T cell receptor beta chain derives from a study of OX40 agonist ivuxolimab in advanced cancers. The CDR3 spans 15 residues. V lost 5 bases, J lost 4 bases, and 8 bases stayed unmatched. From germline, CDR1 is LNHNV and CDR2 YYDKDF (reference sequence). TCRdb's table, derived via immunoSEQ multiplex PCR, lists solely in-frame clones and lacks some. Among roughly 67,000 clones, more than 65% were seen once, and the ten largest hold around 1.5%. Autoimmune disease history or systemic immunosuppression excluded patients. The TCR was taken from an adult with an advanced solid tumor such as melanoma, head and neck, liver or kidney cancer. The V and J genes are TRBV15 and TRBJ1-2; 9 bases map to TRBD1. The sequences come from CD4+ or CD8+ T cells sorted from blood, collected in a trial of the OX40 agonist ivuxolimab. In DNA, the CDR3 is TGTGCCACCAGCTGGTTACAGGGGGCTCGCTATGGCTACACCTTC. Translating it yields CATSWLQGARYGYTF.